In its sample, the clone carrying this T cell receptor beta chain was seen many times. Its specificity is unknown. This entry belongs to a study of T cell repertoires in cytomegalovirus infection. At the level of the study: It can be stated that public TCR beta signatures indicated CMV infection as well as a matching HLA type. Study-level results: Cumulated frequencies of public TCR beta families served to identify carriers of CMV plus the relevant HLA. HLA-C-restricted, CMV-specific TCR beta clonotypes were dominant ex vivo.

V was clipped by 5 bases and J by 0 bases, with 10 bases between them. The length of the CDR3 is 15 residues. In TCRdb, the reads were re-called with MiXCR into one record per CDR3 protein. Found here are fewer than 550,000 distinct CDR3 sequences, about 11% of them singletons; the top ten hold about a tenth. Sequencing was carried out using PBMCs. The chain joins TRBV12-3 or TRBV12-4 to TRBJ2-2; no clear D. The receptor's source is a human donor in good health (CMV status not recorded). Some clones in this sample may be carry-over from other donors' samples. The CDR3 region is CASSDQNANTGELFF. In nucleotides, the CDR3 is TGTGCCAGCAGTGACCAAAACGCGAACACCGGGGAGCTGTTTTTT.